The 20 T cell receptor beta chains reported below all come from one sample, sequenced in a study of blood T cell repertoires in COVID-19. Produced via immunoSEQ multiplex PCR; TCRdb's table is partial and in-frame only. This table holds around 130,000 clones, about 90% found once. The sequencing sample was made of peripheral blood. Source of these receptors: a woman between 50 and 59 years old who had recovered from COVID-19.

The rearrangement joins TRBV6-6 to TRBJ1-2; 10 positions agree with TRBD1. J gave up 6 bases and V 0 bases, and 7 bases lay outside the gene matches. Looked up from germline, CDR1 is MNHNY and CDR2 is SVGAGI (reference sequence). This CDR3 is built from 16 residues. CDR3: CASSYSRQGASDGYTF. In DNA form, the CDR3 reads TGTGCCAGCAGTTACTCGAGACAGGGGGCCTCCGATGGCTACACCTTC.

The CDR3 region has the DNA TGTGCCAGCTCACCGTCGGGAGGGGGCCAAGAGACCCAGTACTTC. Translated: CASSPSGGGQETQYF. The V and J genes are TRBV18 and TRBJ2-5; 8 bases align to TRBD2. The CDR3 is 15 amino acids. J gave up 1 base and V 3 bases, and 4 bases lay outside the gene matches. Per germline, CDR1 KGHSH and CDR2 LQKENI.

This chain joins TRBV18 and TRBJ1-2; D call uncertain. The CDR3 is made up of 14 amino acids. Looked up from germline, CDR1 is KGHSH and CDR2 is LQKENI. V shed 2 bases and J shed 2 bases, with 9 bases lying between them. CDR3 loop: CASSPRERNYGYTF. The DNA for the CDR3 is TGTGCCAGCTCACCAAGGGAGCGAAACTATGGCTACACCTTC. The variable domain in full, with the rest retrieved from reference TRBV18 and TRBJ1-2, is NAGVMQNPRHLVRRRGQEARLRCSPMKGHSHVYWYRQLPEEGLKFMVYLQKENIIDESGMPKERFSAEFPKEGPSILRIQQVVRGDSAAYFCASSPRERNYGYTFGSGTRLTVV.

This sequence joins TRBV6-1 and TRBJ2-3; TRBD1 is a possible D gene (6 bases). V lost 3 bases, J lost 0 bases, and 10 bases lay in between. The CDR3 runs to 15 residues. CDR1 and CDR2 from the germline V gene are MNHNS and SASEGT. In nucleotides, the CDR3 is TGTGCCAGCAGTGAGTACCAGGGGAGCACAGATACGCAGTATTTT. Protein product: CASSEYQGSTDTQYF.

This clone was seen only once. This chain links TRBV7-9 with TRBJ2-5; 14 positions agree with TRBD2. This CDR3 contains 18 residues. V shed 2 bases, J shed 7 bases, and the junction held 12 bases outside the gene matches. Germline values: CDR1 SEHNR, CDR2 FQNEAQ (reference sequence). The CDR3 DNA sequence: TGTGCCAGCAGCTTAACGGGACTAGCGGGGGTGGCGAAGGGGACCCAGTACTTC. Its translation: CASSLTGLAGVAKGTQYF.

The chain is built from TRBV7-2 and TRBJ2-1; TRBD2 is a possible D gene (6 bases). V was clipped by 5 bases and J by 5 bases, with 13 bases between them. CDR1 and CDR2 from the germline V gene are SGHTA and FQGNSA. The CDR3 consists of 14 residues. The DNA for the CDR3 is TGTGCCAGCAGCGGCCGACTAGACCACAATGAGCAGTTCTTC. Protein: CASSGRLDHNEQFF.

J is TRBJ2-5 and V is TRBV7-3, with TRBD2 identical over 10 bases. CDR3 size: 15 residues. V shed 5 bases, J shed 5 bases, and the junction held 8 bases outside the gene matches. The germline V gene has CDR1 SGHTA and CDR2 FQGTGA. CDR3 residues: CASSPTSGGAETQYF. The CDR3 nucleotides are TGTGCCAGCAGCCCAACAAGCGGGGGGGCCGAGACCCAGTACTTC.

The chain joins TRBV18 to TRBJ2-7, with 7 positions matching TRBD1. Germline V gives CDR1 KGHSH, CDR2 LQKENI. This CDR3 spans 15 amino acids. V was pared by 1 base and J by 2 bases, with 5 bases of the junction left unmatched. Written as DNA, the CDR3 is TGTGCCAGCTCACCACTCCAGGGGGTCACCTACGAGCAGTACTTC. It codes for CASSPLQGVTYEQYF.

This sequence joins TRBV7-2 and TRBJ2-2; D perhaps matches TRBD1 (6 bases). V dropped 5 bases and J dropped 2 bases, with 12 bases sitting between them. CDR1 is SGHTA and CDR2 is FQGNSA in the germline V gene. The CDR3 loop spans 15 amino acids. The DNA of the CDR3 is TGTGCCAGCAGCCCGGACAGATCAAACACCGGGGAGCTGTTTTTT. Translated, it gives CASSPDRSNTGELFF.

This chain's CDR3 is CASSTQPGQPNEKLFF. The CDR3 DNA reads TGCGCCAGCAGCACCCAACCGGGACAGCCTAATGAAAAACTGTTTTTT. The chain joins TRBV4-1 to TRBJ1-4, with 7 bases matching TRBD1. CDR1 and CDR2 from the germline V gene are MGHRA and YSYEKL. The CDR3 is 16 amino acids. With 5 bases clipped from V and 3 bases from J, the junction kept 9 bases outside the gene matches.

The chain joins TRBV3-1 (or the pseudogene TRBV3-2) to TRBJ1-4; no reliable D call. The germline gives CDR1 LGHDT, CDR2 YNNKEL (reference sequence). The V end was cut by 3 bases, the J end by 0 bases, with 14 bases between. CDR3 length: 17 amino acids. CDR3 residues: CASSHLLGLATNEKLFF. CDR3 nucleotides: TGTGCCAGCAGCCACCTCCTAGGCCTTGCAACTAATGAAAAACTGTTTTTT.

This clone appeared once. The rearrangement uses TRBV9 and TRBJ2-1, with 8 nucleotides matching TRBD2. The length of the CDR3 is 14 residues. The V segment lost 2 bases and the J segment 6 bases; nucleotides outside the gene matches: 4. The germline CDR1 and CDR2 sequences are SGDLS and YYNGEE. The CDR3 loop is CASSVRTSSNEQFF. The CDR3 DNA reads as TGTGCCAGCAGCGTCCGGACTAGCAGCAATGAGCAGTTCTTC.

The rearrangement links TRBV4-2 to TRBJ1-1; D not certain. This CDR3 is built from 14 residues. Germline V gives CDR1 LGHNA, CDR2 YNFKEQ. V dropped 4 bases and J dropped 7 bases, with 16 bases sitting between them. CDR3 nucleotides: TGTGCCAGCAGCCCTACCGGGATCAACCTTGAAGCTTTCTTT. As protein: CASSPTGINLEAFF.

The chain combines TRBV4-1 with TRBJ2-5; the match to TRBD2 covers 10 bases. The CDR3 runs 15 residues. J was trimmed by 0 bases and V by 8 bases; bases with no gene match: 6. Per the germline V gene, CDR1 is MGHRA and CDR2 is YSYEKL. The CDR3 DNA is TGCGCCAGCGGATCAGCGGGGGGGTACCAAGAGACCCAGTACTTC. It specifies CASGSAGGYQETQYF.

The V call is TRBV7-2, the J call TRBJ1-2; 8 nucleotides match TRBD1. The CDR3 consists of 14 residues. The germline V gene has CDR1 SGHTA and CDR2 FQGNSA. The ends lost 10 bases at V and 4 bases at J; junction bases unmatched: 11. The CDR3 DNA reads TGTGCCAACCGTCTGGACAGGGACGCCTATGGCTACACCTTC. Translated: CANRLDRDAYGYTF.

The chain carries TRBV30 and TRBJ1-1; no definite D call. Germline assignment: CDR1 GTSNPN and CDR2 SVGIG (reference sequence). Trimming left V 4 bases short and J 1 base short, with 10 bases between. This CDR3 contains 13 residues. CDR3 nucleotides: TGTGCCTGGAAGATTCGCGCGAACACTGAAGCTTTCTTT. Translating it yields CAWKIRANTEAFF.

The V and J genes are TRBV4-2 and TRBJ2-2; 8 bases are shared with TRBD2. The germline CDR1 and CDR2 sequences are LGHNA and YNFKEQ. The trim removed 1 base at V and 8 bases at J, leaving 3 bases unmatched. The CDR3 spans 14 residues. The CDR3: CASSQGLAGGELFF. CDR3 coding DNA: TGTGCCAGCAGCCAAGGGTTAGCGGGGGGGGAGCTGTTTTTT.

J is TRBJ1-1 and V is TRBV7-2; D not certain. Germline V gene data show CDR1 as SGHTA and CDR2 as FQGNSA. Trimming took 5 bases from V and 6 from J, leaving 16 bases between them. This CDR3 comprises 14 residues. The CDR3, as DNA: TGTGCCAGCAGCCTTCCCCGGAGTGGGTCTGAAGCTTTCTTT. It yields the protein CASSLPRSGSEAFF.

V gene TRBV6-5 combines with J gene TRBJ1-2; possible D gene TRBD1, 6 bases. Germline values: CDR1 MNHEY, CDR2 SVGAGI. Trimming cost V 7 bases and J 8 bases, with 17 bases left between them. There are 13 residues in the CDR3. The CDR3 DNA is TGTGCCAGCACGAGTACAGGGTTGCGGGGCTACACCTTC. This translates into CASTSTGLRGYTF.

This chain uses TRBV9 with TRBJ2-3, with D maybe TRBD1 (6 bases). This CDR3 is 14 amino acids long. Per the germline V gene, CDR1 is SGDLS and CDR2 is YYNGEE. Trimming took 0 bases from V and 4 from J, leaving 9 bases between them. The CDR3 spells CASSVVQGADTQYF. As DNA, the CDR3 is TGTGCCAGCAGCGTAGTACAGGGAGCAGATACGCAGTATTTT.